The 5 T cell receptor beta chains reported below all come from one sample, sequenced in a study of blood T cell repertoires in COVID-19. Sequenced by immunoSEQ multiplex PCR; TCRdb stores in-frame clones only, minus some. This sample has roughly 26,000 clones; approximately 90% occur once, and the top ten carry approximately 3%. Material for sequencing was peripheral blood. All receptors come from a human donor in a cohort sampled during active COVID-19.

V is TRBV11-2 and J is TRBJ2-7; TRBD1 agrees at 7 bases. There are 13 residues in the CDR3. Trimming cost V 6 bases and J 4 bases; bases outside gene matches: 6. Germline CDR1 and CDR2: SGHAT and FQNNGV. CDR3 in amino acids: CASREAGGYEQYF. CDR3 DNA sequence: TGTGCCAGCAGAGAGGCAGGGGGATACGAGCAGTACTTC.

This clone was found a few times. V is TRBV11-1 and J is TRBJ1-5; D might be TRBD1 (5 bases). The CDR3 is 13 amino acids. The V gene's germline CDR1 is SGHAT and CDR2 FQDESV (reference sequence). V lost 3 bases and J 4 bases, leaving 7 bases between the germline ends. The CDR3: CASSFGGNQPQHF. The CDR3, as DNA: TGTGCCAGCAGCTTCGGGGGAAATCAGCCCCAGCATTTT.

The gene calls are TRBV5-4 and TRBJ1-2; 8 bases map to TRBD1. The germline V gene encodes CDR1 SGHNT and CDR2 YYREEE (reference sequence). The CDR3 is 15 residues long. With 3 bases clipped from V and 3 bases from J, the junction kept 7 bases outside the gene matches. The CDR3 region has the DNA TGTGCCAGCAGCTCAACGACAGGGGACGACTATGGCTACACCTTC. Protein product: CASSSTTGDDYGYTF.

The gene calls are TRBV3-1 (or the pseudogene TRBV3-2) and TRBJ1-1, with D perhaps matching TRBD1 (6 bases). The length of the CDR3 is 17 residues. The ends were cut back, 1 base at V and 1 base at J, with 16 bases in the middle. Germline V gene data show CDR1 as LGHDT and CDR2 as YNNKEL (reference sequence). The CDR3, as DNA: TGTGCCAGCAGCCAAGTCACAGGGAGTATGAAGAACACTGAAGCTTTCTTT. Translating gives CASSQVTGSMKNTEAFF.

The chain combines TRBV27 with TRBJ2-7, with D maybe TRBD1 (6 bases). Germline V CDR1 and CDR2: MNHEY, SMNVEV (reference sequence). With 6 bases removed from V and 4 bases from J, the gap between germline ends came to 10 bases. The CDR3 length is 12 residues. The CDR3 protein is CASRDRAYEQYF. Here the CDR3 DNA reads TGTGCCAGCAGGGACAGAGCTTACGAGCAGTACTTC.